One sample yielded the 21 T cell receptor beta chains listed below, sequenced in a study of human T cells and chemical hapten exposure. The time point denotes: healthy volunteer bleed at 2 weeks. Extraction of total RNA was performed on unfractionated whole blood. TCRdb recomputed calls from the RACE reads with MiXCR, one row per CDR3 protein. The sample yields about 45,000 distinct CDR3 sequences, nearly 4.5% seen once. Sequencing was carried out using whole blood. These receptors were obtained from a human donor in good health. Some clones in this sample may be carry-over from other donors' samples.

The chain is built from TRBV6-5 and TRBJ2-3, with unresolved D. V lost 6 bases and J lost 3, with 10 bases in between. The germline CDR1 and CDR2 sequences are MNHEY and SVGAGI. This CDR3 is built from 13 residues. CDR3 loop: CASSLTDTDTQYF. The CDR3 DNA reads as TGTGCCAGCAGCCTCACTGATACAGATACGCAGTATTTT.

This clonotype was seen ten or more times. This chain connects TRBV6-5 to TRBJ2-3; TRBD1 matches 7 bases. With 5 bases clipped from V and 8 bases from J, the junction kept 4 bases outside the gene matches. Germline-derived CDR1 and CDR2 are MNHEY and SVGAGI. This CDR3 is built from 12 residues. For the CDR3, the DNA is TGTGCCAGCAGTCAAACAGGGGTTACGCAGTATTTT. Translation: CASSQTGVTQYF.

This clonotype was counted a few times. V usage is TRBV7-2 and J usage is TRBJ2-3, with D perhaps matching TRBD2 (6 bases). V was clipped by 0 bases and J by 2 bases, with 9 bases between them. CDR1 SGHTA and CDR2 FQGNSA come from the germline V gene. The CDR3 runs to 15 residues. In DNA form, the CDR3 reads TGTGCCAGCAGCTTAGCGGGACTTGTCACAGATACGCAGTATTTT. This sequence encodes CASSLAGLVTDTQYF.

This clonotype has a count of ten or more. The rearrangement uses TRBV9 and TRBJ2-3; a possible D gene is TRBD1 (6 bases). Per germline, CDR1 SGDLS and CDR2 YYNGEE. Trimming left V 0 bases short and J 6 bases short, with 14 bases between. The CDR3 totals 15 residues. CDR3 nucleotides: TGTGCCAGCAGCGTAGCTCGGCAGGGGCGCGATACGCAGTATTTT. This translates into CASSVARQGRDTQYF. The variable domain in full, completed from reference TRBV9 and TRBJ2-3, reads DSGVTQTPKHLITATGQRVTLRCSPRSGDLSVYWYQQSLDQGLQFLIQYYNGEERAKGNILERFSAQQFPDLHSELNLSSLELGDSALYFCASSVARQGRDTQYFGPGTRLTVL.

The V and J genes are TRBV7-2 and TRBJ1-5, with 12 positions matching TRBD1. Germline V gives CDR1 SGHTA, CDR2 FQGNSA. Trimming at V came to 2 bases and at J to 1 base, leaving 3 bases not matched to a gene. This CDR3 is built from 17 residues. The CDR3 protein is CASSLRGQGASNQPQHF. The DNA for the CDR3 is TGTGCCAGCAGCTTACGGGGACAGGGGGCAAGCAATCAGCCCCAGCATTTT. The entire variable domain, with the rest obtained from reference TRBV7-2 and TRBJ1-5, is as follows: GAGVSQSPSNKVTEKGKDVELRCDPISGHTALYWYRQSLGQGLEFLIYFQGNSAPDKSGLPSDRFSAERTGGSVSTLTIQRTQQEDSAVYLCASSLRGQGASNQPQHFGDGTRLSIL.

A remark on this clonotype: An end of the junction differs from the germline gene, which may be a read error. The chain employs TRBV29-1 and TRBJ1-2; TRBD1 might be the D (5 bases). Germline CDR1 and CDR2: SQVTM and ANQGSEA. The CDR3 loop spans 11 amino acids. The chain's CDR3 is CSVEGARSYTF. CDR3 coding DNA: TGCAGCGTCGAAGGGGCAAGGAGCTACACCTTC.

This clonotype has a count of ten or more. J is TRBJ1-5 and V is TRBV6-2 or TRBV6-3, with TRBD1 matching over 7 bases. With 4 bases clipped from V and 1 base from J, the junction kept 7 bases outside the gene matches. The CDR3 contains 16 residues. CDR1 MNHEY and CDR2 SVGEGT come from the germline V gene. The CDR3 loop reads CASSSKGAGSNQPQHF. The DNA for the CDR3 is TGTGCCAGCAGTTCAAAGGGGGCGGGGAGCAATCAGCCCCAGCATTTT.

The chain couples TRBV25-1 to TRBJ2-3; TRBD1 matches at 9 bases. V shed 6 bases, J shed 7 bases, and the junction held 11 bases outside the gene matches. Germline V gene data show CDR1 as MGHDK and CDR2 as SYGVNS. The CDR3 is 15 amino acids. CDR3 sequence reads: CASSETGTGLNTQYF. CDR3 coding DNA: TGTGCCAGCAGCGAGACCGGGACAGGGTTAAATACGCAGTATTTT. Full variable domain (missing parts from reference TRBV25-1 and TRBJ2-3): EADIYQTPRYLVIGTGKKITLECSQTMGHDKMYWYQQDPGMELHLIHYSYGVNSTEKGDLSSESTVSRIRTEHFPLTLESARPSHTSQYLCASSETGTGLNTQYFGPGTRLTVL.

There are many counts of this clonotype. The chain uses TRBV27 and TRBJ2-7; D gene ambiguous. The germline V gene has CDR1 MNHEY and CDR2 SMNVEV (reference sequence). V lost 6 bases to trimming and J lost 3 bases, with 18 bases between them. The CDR3 runs 15 residues. This CDR3 reads CASSPGPTENYEQYF. The DNA for the CDR3 is TGTGCCAGCAGCCCCGGACCGACCGAGAACTACGAGCAGTACTTC.

This clonotype occurred a few times. V and J are TRBV4-1 and TRBJ1-5, with D possibly matching TRBD1 (5 bases). Germline CDR1 reads MGHRA; CDR2 reads YSYEKL. V lost 8 bases, J lost 6 bases, and 26 bases lay in between. The CDR3 runs to 17 residues. CDR3 DNA: TGCGCCAGCTCTCAAGGTGAATCGGAGGGGCGCGGTCAGCCCCAGCATTTT. It is translated as CASSQGESEGRGQPQHF.

This clonotype appeared a few times. V gene TRBV5-1 combines with J gene TRBJ2-7, with 10 nucleotides matching TRBD1. V lost 0 bases and J lost 3; bases outside the gene matches: 3. Germline V lookup: CDR1 SGHRS, CDR2 YFSETQ. The CDR3 extends over 15 amino acids. The CDR3 region has the DNA TGCGCCAGCAGCTTGGAGGGACAGGGGTTCTACGAGCAGTACTTC. Protein: CASSLEGQGFYEQYF.

At least ten counts were recorded for this clonotype. CDR3 sequence (DNA): TGCGCCAGCAGCCCCGCCTGGGACAGGCCAAACACTGAAGCTTTCTTT. It specifies CASSPAWDRPNTEAFF. This chain joins TRBV5-1 and TRBJ1-1; 8 bases match TRBD1. The CDR3 is 16 amino acids. V lost 4 bases and J lost 2; bases outside the gene matches: 10. Germline-derived CDR1 and CDR2 are SGHRS and YFSETQ. Using reference TRBV5-1 and TRBJ1-1 for the parts outside the CDR3, the full variable domain is KAGVTQTPRYLIKTRGQQVTLSCSPISGHRSVSWYQQTPGQGLQFLFEYFSETQRNKGNFPGRFSGRQFSNSRSEMNVSTLELGDSALYLCASSPAWDRPNTEAFFGQGTRLTVV.

This clonotype was seen ten or more times. The genes are TRBV4-1 and TRBJ2-7; TRBD1 aligns across 7 bases. J lost 6 bases, V lost 3 bases, and 5 bases had no gene match. Looked up from germline, CDR1 is MGHRA and CDR2 is YSYEKL. This CDR3 region has 13 residues. The DNA for the CDR3 is TGCGCCAGCAGCCAGGACAGGACTCGCGAGCAGTACTTC. It is translated as CASSQDRTREQYF.

CDR3 protein: CASSPHRGGLSYEQYF. In nucleotides, the CDR3 is TGTGCCAGCAGTCCCCACAGGGGAGGCTTGTCCTACGAGCAGTACTTC. The rearrangement uses TRBV28 and TRBJ2-7; tentative D call: TRBD1 (7 bases). Germline lookup yields CDR1 MDHEN and CDR2 SYDVKM. This CDR3 has 16 amino acids. V gave up 5 bases and J gave up 1 base, with 18 bases separating them.

This clonotype was recorded at least ten times. The chain recombines TRBV23-1 with TRBJ1-2; TRBD1 is a possible D gene (5 bases). TRBV23-1 is given ORF status, its function remaining uncertain. CDR3 size: 18 residues. V was cut by 0 bases and J by 7 bases, with 24 bases left in between. Here the CDR3 DNA reads TGCGCCAGCAGTCAATCGCGCCCGACAGCGGACAATGTGACTGGCTACACCTTC. Translated, it gives CASSQSRPTADNVTGYTF.

This clonotype showed up just a few times. V is TRBV20-1 and J is TRBJ2-7; 11 nucleotides line up with TRBD2. V dropped 1 base and J dropped 9; count of bases not matched to a gene: 11. This CDR3 region has 15 residues. Germline V lookup: CDR1 DFQATT, CDR2 SNEGSKA (reference sequence). This CDR3 is CSARVTSGSGRGQYF. CDR3 coding DNA: TGCAGTGCTAGAGTAACTAGCGGGAGCGGAAGGGGGCAGTACTTC.

This clonotype was counted between two and nine times. The J gene is TRBJ1-4, the V gene TRBV18; the D is unclear. Trimming removed 1 base from V and 2 bases from J, with 11 bases in between. The CDR3 is 16 residues long. The germline gives CDR1 KGHSH, CDR2 LQKENI. The CDR3 loop is CASSPLPAVTNEKLFF. The CDR3 nucleotides are TGTGCCAGCTCACCACTGCCGGCAGTTACTAATGAAAAACTGTTTTTT.

This clonotype was detected many times. The CDR3 spells CASSPGAATEAFF. CDR3 in DNA: TGTGCCAGCAGCCCCGGGGCAGCCACTGAAGCTTTCTTT. V and J are TRBV9 and TRBJ1-1; possible D gene TRBD1, 5 bases. Germline V gene sequence: CDR1 SGDLS, CDR2 YYNGEE. This CDR3 has 13 residues. Trimming took off 4 bases at V and 4 bases at J, with 11 bases between the two ends.

This clonotype was counted many times. A read error may produce the germline difference seen at one junction end. The rearrangement joins TRBV7-9 to TRBJ2-3; D is ambiguous. The CDR3 runs to 11 residues. From germline, CDR1 is SEHNR and CDR2 FQNEAQ (reference sequence). The CDR3 DNA is TGTGCCAGCATCTTAGGAGATACGCAGTATTTT. Translation gives CASILGDTQYF.

This clonotype was detected many times. The genes are TRBV13 and TRBJ2-7; 9 nucleotides agree with TRBD2. The CDR3 runs 17 residues. Germline CDR1 PRHDT, CDR2 FYEKMQ (reference sequence). Losses at the gene ends were 3 bases for V and 2 bases for J; bases not matched to a gene: 11. The CDR3 DNA sequence: TGTGCCAGCAGCTTTAGCGGGAGCCCCCTAACTGCCTACGAGCAGTACTTC. Its translation: CASSFSGSPLTAYEQYF.

Ten or more counts support this clonotype. This chain joins TRBV6-1 and TRBJ1-5; TRBD1 might be the D (5 bases). The CDR3 consists of 18 residues. From germline, CDR1 is MNHNS and CDR2 SASEGT. The V gene lost 0 bases and the J gene lost 1 base, with 16 bases spanning the gap. The CDR3 DNA is TGTGCCAGCAGTGAAGCCTATGGTTGGGGCAGAAGCAATCAGCCCCAGCATTTT. The encoded protein is CASSEAYGWGRSNQPQHF.